Listed below are T cell receptor beta chains from one sample, sequenced in a study of shared T cell receptors in the human thymus. Sequenced by immunoSEQ multiplex PCR; TCRdb stores in-frame clones only, minus some. Of 700,000 or so clones listed, 80% to 90% are singletons. In addition, the sample was reused for a study of human thymus T cells.

Sequencing was done on a sample of thymocytes. Receptor source: a girl in the first two years of life with a congenital heart defect. CDR3s include the opening cysteine and the closing phenylalanine or tryptophan. A D gene is named only where the DNA matches it firmly. The size of a clone is reported for some rows only, either as once, few or many, or as a class for expanded clones.

d_call: TRBD1
v_call: TRBV4-1
clone_size: -
j_call: TRBJ1-2
cdr3_nt: TGCGCCAGCAGCGGAAGTGCGGGTACCAGGGACAGACTGACTAACTATGGCTACACCTTC
cdr3_aa: CASSGSAGTRDRLTNYGYTF

d_call: -
v_call: TRBV10-2
clone_size: -
j_call: TRBJ2-7
cdr3_nt: TGCGCCAGCAGTGAGCCCTACTACGAGCAGTACTTC
cdr3_aa: CASSEPYYEQYF

d_call: TRBD1
v_call: TRBV19
clone_size: -
j_call: TRBJ2-3
cdr3_nt: TGTGCCAGTAGTATAGGGCAGGGGGACACAGATACGCAGTATTTT
cdr3_aa: CASSIGQGDTDTQYF

d_call: -
v_call: TRBV5-1
clone_size: -
j_call: TRBJ2-1
cdr3_nt: TGCGCCAGCAGCTTGGTGAGGGGGGGATTTTACAATGAGCAGTTCTTC
cdr3_aa: CASSLVRGGFYNEQFF

d_call: TRBD1
v_call: TRBV13
clone_size: -
j_call: TRBJ1-5
cdr3_nt: TGTGCCAGCAGCCTCGGACAGGCGGGAAGTGACAATCAGCCCCAGCATTTT
cdr3_aa: CASSLGQAGSDNQPQHF

d_call: -
v_call: TRBV5-6
clone_size: -
j_call: TRBJ1-1
cdr3_nt: TGTGCCAGCAGCTTGAGGGGGATTGAAGCTTTCTTT
cdr3_aa: CASSLRGIEAFF

d_call: -
v_call: TRBV25-1
clone_size: -
j_call: TRBJ1-2
cdr3_nt: TGTGCCAGCAGTGCTTGGACTCAACCCCGGGATTATGGCTACACCTTC
cdr3_aa: CASSAWTQPRDYGYTF

d_call: -
v_call: TRBV6-5
clone_size: -
j_call: TRBJ1-1
cdr3_nt: TGTGCCAGCAGTTACGCTAGAGGGAACACTGAAGCTTTCTTT
cdr3_aa: CASSYARGNTEAFF

d_call: -
v_call: TRBV25-1
clone_size: -
j_call: TRBJ1-3
cdr3_nt: TGTGCCAGCAGTTACACAGAGATCTCTGGAAACACCATATATTTT
cdr3_aa: CASSYTEISGNTIYF

d_call: TRBD1
v_call: TRBV4-1
clone_size: -
j_call: TRBJ1-4
cdr3_nt: TGCGCCAGCAGCCAAGCTCGGGACAGGGATGAAAAACTGTTTTTT
cdr3_aa: CASSQARDRDEKLFF

d_call: TRBD1
v_call: TRBV5-5
clone_size: -
j_call: TRBJ1-1
cdr3_nt: TGTGCCAGCAGCTTGAAGAGGGACAGGGTCACTGAAGCTTTCTTT
cdr3_aa: CASSLKRDRVTEAFF

d_call: -
v_call: TRBV5-1
clone_size: -
j_call: TRBJ1-1
cdr3_nt: TGCGCCAGCAGCTTGGGCGGGAACACTGAAGCTTTCTTT
cdr3_aa: CASSLGGNTEAFF

d_call: -
v_call: TRBV4-3
clone_size: -
j_call: TRBJ2-7
cdr3_nt: TGCGCCAGCAGCCAAGACCGTGGGGGGGCCCTCGGGGAGCAGTACTTC
cdr3_aa: CASSQDRGGALGEQYF

d_call: -
v_call: TRBV5-1
clone_size: once
j_call: TRBJ1-4
cdr3_nt: TGCGCCAGCAGCCGACGCCTGGGACGCGGGGGTGAAAAACTGTTTTTT
cdr3_aa: CASSRRLGRGGEKLFF

d_call: TRBD2
v_call: TRBV2
clone_size: -
j_call: TRBJ2-7
cdr3_nt: TGTGCCAGCAGCCCAGACGGGGGGTGGCAATTACCAACTGCCTACGAGCAGTACTTC
cdr3_aa: CASSPDGGWQLPTAYEQYF

d_call: TRBD2
v_call: TRBV10-2
clone_size: -
j_call: TRBJ2-1
cdr3_nt: TGCGCCAGCATACCACGGACTAGCGGGGAGGACAATGAGCAGTTCTTC
cdr3_aa: CASIPRTSGEDNEQFF

d_call: -
v_call: TRBV7-8
clone_size: -
j_call: TRBJ2-5
cdr3_nt: TGTGCCAGCAGCCTAGAGCCGGACAGCCAAGAGACCCAGTACTTC
cdr3_aa: CASSLEPDSQETQYF

d_call: -
v_call: TRBV4-1
clone_size: -
j_call: TRBJ1-3
cdr3_nt: TGCGCCAGCAGCCAAGTGATTCAGGGAAACACCATATATTTT
cdr3_aa: CASSQVIQGNTIYF

d_call: TRBD1
v_call: TRBV6-5
clone_size: -
j_call: TRBJ2-7
cdr3_nt: TGTGCCACCTCTACAGGGGGAGTAGGATCCTACGAGCAGTACTTC
cdr3_aa: CATSTGGVGSYEQYF

d_call: -
v_call: TRBV2
clone_size: -
j_call: TRBJ2-7
cdr3_nt: TGTGCCAGCATAAGGGGATACGAGCAATACTTC
cdr3_aa: CASIRGYEQYF

d_call: TRBD2
v_call: TRBV10-3
clone_size: -
j_call: TRBJ2-1
cdr3_nt: TGTGCCATCAGTGACGCAGCGGGAGCACGAAGCTCCTACAATGAGCAGTTCTTC
cdr3_aa: CAISDAAGARSSYNEQFF

d_call: TRBD2
v_call: TRBV4-2
clone_size: -
j_call: TRBJ2-2
cdr3_nt: TGTGCCAGCAGCCAAGAGGGGACTAGCGGGGTCACCGGGGAGCTGTTTTTT
cdr3_aa: CASSQEGTSGVTGELFF

d_call: TRBD2
v_call: TRBV4-1
clone_size: -
j_call: TRBJ2-5
cdr3_nt: TGCGCCAGCAGCCAAGAAAGTCCTAGCGGCGGGGGGGAGACCCAGTACTTC
cdr3_aa: CASSQESPSGGGETQYF

d_call: -
v_call: TRBV11-2
clone_size: -
j_call: TRBJ2-5
cdr3_nt: TGTGCCAGCAGCTTAGTGGCCCTCTCGGAGGAGCAGTACTTC
cdr3_aa: CASSLVALSEEQYF

d_call: TRBD1
v_call: TRBV7-9
clone_size: once
j_call: TRBJ1-2
cdr3_nt: TGTGCCAGCAGCCACTTCCGGTCGGACAGGCAAATCGTAGGGTACACCTTC
cdr3_aa: CASSHFRSDRQIVGYTF

d_call: -
v_call: TRBV7-4
clone_size: -
j_call: TRBJ1-1
cdr3_nt: TGTGCCAGCAGCTTGTGGGGGGTGAACACTGAAGCTTTCTTT
cdr3_aa: CASSLWGVNTEAFF

d_call: TRBD1
v_call: TRBV5-6
clone_size: -
j_call: TRBJ1-1
cdr3_nt: TGTGCCAGCAGCACGGGACAGGGGGCGGGGGAAGCTTTCTTT
cdr3_aa: CASSTGQGAGEAFF

d_call: TRBD2
v_call: TRBV4-2
clone_size: -
j_call: TRBJ2-5
cdr3_nt: TGTGCCAGCACTCCGGGGGTAGCGGGGGGGCTGGCAGAGACCCAGTACTTC
cdr3_aa: CASTPGVAGGLAETQYF